The clone carrying this T cell receptor beta chain was counted between two and nine times. Its specificity is not known. The V gene's germline CDR1 is LNHDA and CDR2 SQIVND (reference sequence). The CDR3 length is 15 residues. J was trimmed by 9 bases and V by 5 bases; bases with no gene match: 9. The data stem from a study of beta chain features in type 1 diabetes. Points from the study as a whole: Equally in patients and controls, shorter templates might have been favored by PCR. In every one of the four CD4+ subsets, TCRB CDR3s were moderately but significantly shorter in Type 1 diabetes patients.

Every isolated RNA sample was fully reverse transcribed, so sequencing captured expressed TCRB transcripts. Assay: immunoSEQ multiplex PCR; the TCRdb copy retains only in-frame clones and omits some. The data contain about 360,000 clones, around 13% of them seen just once; the ten biggest clones take up approximately 0.01%. This receptor was identified in a young woman with type 1 diabetes. The rearrangement uses TRBV19 and TRBJ2-1, with 11 bases fitting TRBD2. Sequencing was done on a sample of naive CD4+ T cells from blood. In nucleotides, the CDR3 is TGTGCCAGTAGTCCTCAGGGACTAGCGGCTTCTGAGCAGTTCTTC. Its translation: CASSPQGLAASEQFF. The full variable domain, with the rest looked up from reference TRBV19 and TRBJ2-1, is DGGITQSPKYLFRKEGQNVTLSCEQNLNHDAMYWYRQDPGQGLRLIYYSQIVNDFQKGDIAEGYSVSREKKESFPLTVTSAQKNPTAFYLCASSPQGLAASEQFFGPGTRLTVL.